The clone carrying this T cell receptor beta chain was counted once. This specimen belongs to a study of cytomegalovirus exposure and HLA in healthy donors. All donors participated as healthy donors of bone marrow. 60 Vbeta and 13 Jbeta primers were used in PCR. Some clones are missing from TCRdb's copy, which holds only in-frame ones; the method was immunoSEQ multiplex PCR. The repertoire has approximately 170,000 clones, roughly 70% of them found once; the top ten carry about 1.6%. The J segment lost 6 bases and the V segment lost 1 base, leaving 3 bases of the junction unmatched. This CDR3 spans 15 amino acids. Germline V gene lookup returns CDR1 MGHDK and CDR2 SYGVNS.

The V and J genes are TRBV25-1 and TRBJ2-2; 9 bases are a match to TRBD1. The TCR comes from a girl between 10 and 17 years old in good health and CMV-seronegative. Sequenced input: PBMCs. CDR3 coding DNA: TGTGCCAGCAGTGAATTGGGACAGGGAGCCGGGGAGCTGTTTTTT. It codes for CASSELGQGAGELFF.